This TCR beta chain came from a study of Ad26.COV2.S vaccination and SARS-CoV-2 variants. Sample treatment: some 19 received Ad26.COV2.S at low or high dose, single or two shots; roughly five received placebo; per-sample allocation not given. After the first vaccine or placebo injection, samples were drawn on day 63. An Ad26 vector carrying the Wuhan-strain SARS-CoV-2 spike served as the vaccine. The method was immunoSEQ multiplex PCR; TCRdb's version includes in-frame clones alone and lacks a portion of them. This table has about 400,000 clones, more than 75% appearing once. V was cut by 4 bases and J by 6 bases, with 25 bases left in between. There are 17 residues in the CDR3. Germline-derived CDR1 and CDR2 are MNHEY and SVGEGT.

The clonotype comes from a person between 18 and 59 years old who received the Ad26.COV2.S COVID-19 vaccine or a placebo. The sample was peripheral blood, taken in a trial of Ad26.COV2.S vaccine versus placebo. The chain links TRBV6-2 or TRBV6-3 to TRBJ2-7; a possible D gene is TRBD2 (6 bases). CDR3: CASSFPGTGGTLVEQYF. CDR3 in DNA: TGTGCCAGCAGTTTCCCGGGAACGGGCGGGACCTTGGTCGAGCAGTACTTC.